What follows is one T cell receptor beta chain and its context. The antigen remains unidentified. This PCR relied on a set of 60 Vbeta primers and 13 Jbeta primers. The data were produced by immunoSEQ multiplex PCR, yet TCRdb's version contains in-frame clones alone and is incomplete. The sample carries about 200,000 clones, more than 75% recorded once. The data were taken from a study of cytomegalovirus exposure and HLA in healthy donors. Study-wide points: Most TCR sequences were rare, but some public TCRs occurred in many donors. In a later analysis, compared with equally common non-associated chains, HLA-associated beta chains were more expanded. In a later analysis, DRB1 alleles had the most associated TCRs; HLA-C alleles the fewest.

The clonotype was recovered from a male donor in good health and CMV-seropositive. The material sequenced was PBMCs.

CDR3 sequence reads: CASSFIPGQGRFQPQHF. The CDR3 bases are TGTGCCAGCAGTTTTATCCCCGGACAGGGAAGGTTTCAGCCCCAGCATTTT. The V call is TRBV28, the J call TRBJ1-5; 8 bases match TRBD1. V lost 3 bases, J lost 6 bases, and 13 bases stayed unmatched. This CDR3 is built from 17 residues. CDR1 is MDHEN, CDR2 SYDVKM, per germline.